This T cell receptor beta chain emerged from a study of spatial heterogeneity in lung cancer. Study background: Sequencing was performed on follow-up PBMC samples when available, collected at a median of around two years after resection. Compared with alpha-chain sequences, beta-chain sequences were consistently detected in greater numbers. Study observations and caveats: Whereas they appeared in blood less at follow-up, ubiquitous expanded tumor TCRs appeared there more at resection.

Individual TCR cDNA molecules each bore their own unique molecular identifier. One entry per CDR3 protein results from TCRdb running MiXCR on the 5' RACE reads. The profile shows about 26,000 distinct CDR3 sequences, 6% of them singletons. This clonotype was detected only a few times. Its specificity is unknown. CDR3 length equals 16 residues. CDR1 is SGDLS and CDR2 is YYNGEE in the germline V gene. The V gene lost 4 bases and the J gene lost 4 bases, with 18 bases spanning the gap. The sample's time point: blood at routine non-recurrence follow-up after resection. Whole RNA, isolated from tumor, nontumor lung or frozen PBMC, was sequenced without prior sorting.

The clonotype comes from a male donor with early-stage non-small cell lung cancer. The material sequenced was PBMCs, taken at follow-up. The chain carries TRBV9 and TRBJ2-1; D might be TRBD2 (5 bases). Here the CDR3 DNA reads TGTGCCAGCAGCCCTAGCCTCACTAGTTTGTACAATGAGCAGTTCTTC. It translates to CASSPSLTSLYNEQFF. Drawing the rest from reference TRBV9 and TRBJ2-1, the complete variable domain is DSGVTQTPKHLITATGQRVTLRCSPRSGDLSVYWYQQSLDQGLQFLIQYYNGEERAKGNILERFSAQQFPDLHSELNLSSLELGDSALYFCASSPSLTSLYNEQFFGPGTRLTVL.